These T cell receptor beta chains were read from a single sample in a study of T cells in Graves' hyperthyroidism and ophthalmopathy. Each CDR3 protein is one row after TCRdb ran MiXCR on the multiplex PCR reads. Here the sample spans approximately 400,000 distinct CDR3 sequences, more than 15% being singletons. The sample was blood. These receptors were taken from a woman aged 18-29 years with Graves' hyperthyroidism. Each CDR3 is given with its conserved first and last residue.

j_call v_call cdr3_aa
TRBJ2-5 TRBV20-1 CSARTSGRGWETQYF
TRBJ2-5 TRBV6-1 CASSALAGGALAQYF
TRBJ2-3 TRBV10-3 CAISGGQGARYTQYF
TRBJ2-4 TRBV5-1 CASSFGPLRVSLAKNIQYF
TRBJ2-3 TRBV6-4 CASSQLAGGLDTQYF
TRBJ2-3 TRBV6-8 CASTKAASETDTQYF
TRBJ2-6 TRBV7-9 CASSLDGWDSGANVLTF
TRBJ2-7 TRBV6-2/TRBV6-3 CASSRAGSYEQYF
TRBJ1-1 TRBV20-1 CSVHRDEAFF
TRBJ2-1 TRBV11-3 CASSTYRGGNEQFF
TRBJ1-2 TRBV7-2 CASSLEEGAGGYTF
TRBJ2-2 TRBV10-3 CATRVGAGELFF
TRBJ2-7 TRBV20-1 CSARDAGDRPYEQYF
TRBJ2-1 TRBV7-6 CASSLASGGVRYNEQFF
TRBJ1-3 TRBV7-8 CANSFGPMGSGNTIYF
TRBJ2-7 TRBV5-1 CASSLVSDEQYF
TRBJ1-1 TRBV12-3/TRBV12-4 CASSPRRGRTEAFF
TRBJ2-7 TRBV27 CASSLWASLSKEQYF
TRBJ2-3 TRBV24-1 CATSDELGVGTDTQYF
TRBJ2-5 TRBV3-1 CASSQDSVPGTQYF
TRBJ1-5 TRBV3-1 CASSPGGGQPQHF
TRBJ1-2 TRBV28 CASGPGDRNYYGYTF
TRBJ2-5 TRBV2 CASAIVGEETQYF
TRBJ2-2 TRBV7-9 CASSWDRGPGELFF
TRBJ1-6 TRBV6-5 CASSSPRDRGKSPLHF
TRBJ2-3 TRBV7-2 CASSLGGTSGSFFWADTQYF
TRBJ2-2 TRBV9 CASSGTGTHGATGELFF
TRBJ2-3 TRBV7-9 CANNRDFPTDTQYF
TRBJ1-5 TRBV12-3/TRBV12-4 CASSLGQGSQPQHF
TRBJ2-1 TRBV28 CASTPSGRGYYNEQFF
TRBJ1-4 TRBV5-1 CASSLGGVSNEKLFF
TRBJ2-2 TRBV29-1 CSVARTSGANTGELFF
TRBJ1-1 TRBV11-1 CASVGLAITEAFF
TRBJ1-6 TRBV5-4 CASSPGEDSPLHF
TRBJ2-2 TRBV2 CASSESRVGTGELFF
TRBJ1-5 TRBV6-1 CASTGGEGNNQPQHF
TRBJ2-7 TRBV6-9 CASRSPGQGLYEQYF
TRBJ2-1 TRBV24-1 CATSDLLAGVTEQFF
TRBJ1-3 TRBV5-1 CASSPGQGAQESGNTIYF
TRBJ2-7 TRBV20-1 CSARDFREWGYEQYF
TRBJ1-5 TRBV20-1 CSARGLDRSGNQPQHF
TRBJ2-1 TRBV5-1 CASSSGTGVYEQFF
TRBJ2-4 TRBV7-9 CASSLKVIQYF
TRBJ2-1 TRBV12-3/TRBV12-4 CASTGTRNYNEQFF
TRBJ2-2 TRBV24-1 CATSDFRDGGLITGELFF
TRBJ1-1 TRBV24-1 CATSVGGTEAFF
TRBJ1-1 TRBV27 CASTSGQGLNTEAFF
TRBJ1-2 TRBV19 CASSTTLSPASGYTF
TRBJ2-2 TRBV3-1 CASSHSGRRSGELFF
TRBJ2-1 TRBV19 CASSIGLAPRNEQFF
TRBJ1-1 TRBV20-1 CSARDVRIGVTEAFF
TRBJ2-7 TRBV25-1 CASSRQGANYEQYF
TRBJ2-7 TRBV12-3/TRBV12-4 CASSKMTGAYEQYF
TRBJ2-2 TRBV6-2/TRBV6-3 CASSYRGSNTGELFF
TRBJ2-2 TRBV12-5 CASGFWTGSGGELFF
TRBJ2-7 TRBV4-1 CASSQAAGLKDEQYF